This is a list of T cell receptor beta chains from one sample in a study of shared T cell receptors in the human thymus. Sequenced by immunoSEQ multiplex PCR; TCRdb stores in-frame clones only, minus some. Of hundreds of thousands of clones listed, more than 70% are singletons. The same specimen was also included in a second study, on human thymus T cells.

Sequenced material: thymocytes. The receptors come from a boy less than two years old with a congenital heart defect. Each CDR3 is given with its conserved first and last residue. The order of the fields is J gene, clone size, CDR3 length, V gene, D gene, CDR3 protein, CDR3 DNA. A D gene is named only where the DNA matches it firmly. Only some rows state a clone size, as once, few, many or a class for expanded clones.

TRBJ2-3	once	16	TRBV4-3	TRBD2	CASSQETSGRDAVQYF	TGCGCCAGCAGCCAAGAGACTAGCGGGAGGGATGCTGTGCAGTATTTT
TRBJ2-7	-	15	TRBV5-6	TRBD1	CASSSSEGAVDEQYF	TGTGCCAGCAGCTCGAGTGAGGGGGCGGTCGACGAGCAGTACTTC
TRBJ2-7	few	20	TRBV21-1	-	CASSKALRFAGGAHGYEQYF	-
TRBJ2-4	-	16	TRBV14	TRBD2	CASSQEGLAGVNIQYF	TGTGCCAGCAGCCAAGAGGGGCTAGCGGGAGTAAACATTCAGTACTTC
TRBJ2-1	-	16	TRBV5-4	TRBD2	CASSQPLAGGYNEQFF	TGTGCCAGCAGCCAACCTCTAGCGGGGGGTTACAATGAGCAGTTCTTC
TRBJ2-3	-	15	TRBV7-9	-	CASSLLASRSDTQYF	TGTGCCAGCAGCTTACTAGCGAGCCGATCGGATACGCAGTATTTT
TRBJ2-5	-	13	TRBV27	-	CASSTWGVETQYF	TGTGCCAGCAGTACCTGGGGGGTGGAGACCCAGTACTTC
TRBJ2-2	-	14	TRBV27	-	CASMRGLNTGELFF	TGTGCGAGCATGAGAGGACTCAACACCGGGGAGCTGTTTTTT
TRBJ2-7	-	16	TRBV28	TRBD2	CASSPPGAGGPREQYF	TGTGCCAGCAGTCCCCCGGGGGCGGGAGGGCCAAGAGAGCAGTACTTC
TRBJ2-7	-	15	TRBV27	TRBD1	CASRRRTGLSYEQYF	TGTGCCAGCAGACGTAGGACAGGGCTTTCCTACGAGCAGTACTTC
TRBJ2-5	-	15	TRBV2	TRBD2	CASSSLLAGKETQYF	TGTGCCAGCAGTTCCCTACTAGCGGGGAAAGAGACCCAGTACTTC
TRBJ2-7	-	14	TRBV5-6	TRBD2	CASSLLAVTYEQYF	TGTGCCAGCAGCTTGCTAGCGGTTACCTACGAGCAGTACTTC
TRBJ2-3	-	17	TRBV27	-	CASSLPNREGVTDTQYF	TGTGCCAGCAGTTTACCGAACAGGGAGGGAGTCACAGATACGCAGTATTTT
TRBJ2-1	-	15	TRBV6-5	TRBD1	CASSHKRTGNNEQFF	TGTGCCAGCAGTCATAAGAGGACAGGGAACAATGAGCAGTTCTTC
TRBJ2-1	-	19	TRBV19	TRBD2	CASSRPGLAGVPTYNEQFF	TGTGCCAGTAGCCGGCCAGGACTAGCGGGAGTGCCTACCTACAATGAGCAGTTCTTC
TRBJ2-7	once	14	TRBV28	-	CASSLLGVYGEQYF	TGTGCCAGCAGTTTATTAGGGGTATATGGGGAGCAGTACTTC
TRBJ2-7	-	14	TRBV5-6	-	CASSPSPRSYEQYF	TGTGCCAGCAGCCCCTCCCCCAGATCCTACGAGCAGTACTTC
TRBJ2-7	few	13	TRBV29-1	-	CSVEEGATYEQYF	TGCAGCGTTGAGGAGGGGGCCACCTACGAGCAGTACTTC
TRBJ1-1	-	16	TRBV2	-	CASSASFRGEDTEAFF	TGTGCCAGCAGTGCCTCTTTCAGGGGAGAAGACACTGAAGCTTTCTTT
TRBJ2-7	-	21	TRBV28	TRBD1	CASSSGQGISCNWGPTCEQYF	TGTGCCAGCAGTTCGGGACAGGGGATATCGTGTAATTGGGGCCCGACTTGCGAGCAGTACTTC
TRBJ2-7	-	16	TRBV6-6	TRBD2	CASSATSGDFSYEQYF	TGTGCCAGCAGTGCGACTAGCGGGGACTTCTCCTACGAGCAGTACTTC
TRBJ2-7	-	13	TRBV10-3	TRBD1	CASEGQDSYEQYF	TGTGCCAGCGAGGGACAGGACTCCTACGAGCAGTACTTC